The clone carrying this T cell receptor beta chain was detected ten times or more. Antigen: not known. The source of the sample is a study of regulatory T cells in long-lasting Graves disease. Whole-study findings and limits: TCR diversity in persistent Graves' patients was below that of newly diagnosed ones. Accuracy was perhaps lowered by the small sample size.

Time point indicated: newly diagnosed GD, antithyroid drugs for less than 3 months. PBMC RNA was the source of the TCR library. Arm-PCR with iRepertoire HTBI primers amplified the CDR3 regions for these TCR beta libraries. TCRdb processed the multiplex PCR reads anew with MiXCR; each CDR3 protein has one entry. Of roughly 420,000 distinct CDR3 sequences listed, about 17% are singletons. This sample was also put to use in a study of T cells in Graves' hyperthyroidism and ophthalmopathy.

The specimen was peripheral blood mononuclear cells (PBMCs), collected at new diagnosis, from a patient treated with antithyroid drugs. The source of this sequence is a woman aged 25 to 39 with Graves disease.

CDR3 coding DNA: TGTGCCAGCAGTTTTCGTGAGCAGTTCTTC. Translating it yields CASSFREQFF. The rearrangement uses TRBV28 and TRBJ2-1; no clear D. The CDR3 is 10 amino acids. Germline CDR1 is MDHEN and CDR2 is SYDVKM. The V end was cut by 3 bases, the J end by 9 bases, with 3 bases between.